The 8 T cell receptor beta chains listed next were all sequenced from one sample in a study of molecular identifiers for immune sequencing clone quantification (dated by TCRdb to 2016 to 2019). The library came from PCR. Sequencing was carried out with a NextSeq 500. In-frame beta chains were kept once TCRdb had trimmed the public reads at Q25 with fastp and called clones with MiXCR. Each record represents a unique CDR3 protein, reported with the most common genes and DNA among its rows. In all, the sample holds under 800,000 distinct CDR3 sequences, and about 25% of those were seen once. The top ten clones comprise about 0.81% of the sample. Sequencing was performed on naive CD8+ T cells from blood, with Jurkat cell RNA spiked in. Sample cell subset or site, as interpreted from the label and publication: FACS-sorted CD8+CD4-CCR7+CD45RA+ naive T cells. These TCRs come from a human donor in good health. Some libraries in this study had Jurkat cell RNA spiked in.

On this clonotype: This may stem from a read error, because a much larger clone lies one nucleotide away. The chain is built from TRBV9 and TRBJ1-1; D is unresolved. Germline CDR1 SGDLS, CDR2 YYNGEE. This CDR3 contains 13 residues. The DNA for the CDR3 is TGTGCCAGCAGCGATACAGCAAACATTGAAGCTTTCTTT. Its translation: CASSDTANIEAFF.

The chain combines TRBV27 with TRBJ2-7; weak D call: TRBD1 (6 bases). The CDR3 sequence is 13 residues long. Germline CDR1 MNHEY, CDR2 SMNVEV (reference sequence). Trimming removed 5 bases at V and 7 bases at J, with 15 bases between. CDR3 sequence reads: CASSPTGLGEQYF. CDR3 in DNA: TGTGCCAGCAGTCCTACAGGGTTGGGGGAGCAGTACTTC.

V is TRBV4-3 and J is TRBJ2-7; 8 bases map to TRBD1. The CDR3 sequence is 16 residues long. The V and J ends lost 0 bases and 5 bases, in that order; junction bases with no gene match: 9. The V gene's germline CDR1 is LGHNA and CDR2 YSLEER. The CDR3 DNA reads TGCGCCAGCAGCCAAGATGGGCCAGGGGGCGAGAACGAGCAGTACTTC. It codes for CASSQDGPGGENEQYF.

This chain connects TRBV9 to TRBJ2-2; 11 nucleotides align to TRBD2. There are 16 residues in the CDR3. Per germline, CDR1 SGDLS and CDR2 YYNGEE. After removal of 3 bases from V and 5 bases from J, the junction contained 6 bases not matched to a gene. CDR3 coding DNA: TGTGCCAGCAGCGCCAGACTAGCGGGGAGGACCGGGGAGCTGTTTTTT. It yields the protein CASSARLAGRTGELFF.

This clonotype was counted only a few times. V gene TRBV4-3 combines with J gene TRBJ2-3; 7 positions agree with TRBD1. CDR1 and CDR2 (germline): LGHNA, YSLEER. V was pared by 0 bases and J by 0 bases, with 12 bases of the junction left unmatched. This CDR3 spans 19 amino acids. The CDR3 coding sequence is TGCGCCAGCAGCCAAGATGAGAGGGGGCCTTTGACTAGCACAGATACGCAGTATTTT. This gives the protein CASSQDERGPLTSTDTQYF.

This sequence joins TRBV20-1 and TRBJ2-1; D ambiguous. CDR3 length: 15 residues. CDR1 and CDR2 from the germline V gene are DFQATT and SNEGSKA (reference sequence). Trimming took 0 bases from V and 1 from J, leaving 10 bases between them. The chain's CDR3 is CSARDFRGSYNEQFF. In DNA form, the CDR3 reads TGCAGTGCTAGAGATTTCCGCGGTTCCTACAATGAGCAGTTCTTC.

The table lists this clonotype with many counts. The chain has TRBV7-7 and TRBJ2-1, with 8 nucleotides matching TRBD2. CDR1 is SSHAT and CDR2 is FNYEAQ in the germline V gene (reference sequence). This CDR3 has 15 amino acids. The ends lost 6 bases at V and 6 bases at J; junction bases unmatched: 10. CDR3 bases: TGTGCCAGCAGTTTAATGGCGGGGGGCAGCAATGAGCAGTTCTTC. It specifies CASSLMAGGSNEQFF.

Concerning this clonotype itself: This may be a read error, as it is one base from a much larger clone. V is TRBV29-1 and J is TRBJ1-1, with D tentatively TRBD1 (5 bases). The CDR3 totals 14 residues. CDR1 is SQVTM, CDR2 ANQGSEA, per germline. As DNA, the CDR3 is TGCTGCGTGACGAGGGACGTCCTGAACACTGAAGCTTTCTTT. This translates into CCVTRDVLNTEAFF.